This is a list of T cell receptor beta chains from one sample in a study of blood T cell repertoires in COVID-19. Produced via immunoSEQ multiplex PCR; TCRdb's table is partial and in-frame only. Of 150,000 to 200,000 clones detected, roughly 90% appear once; the ten largest clones hold 18%. Sequenced sample: peripheral blood. The receptors were sampled from a man between 60 and 70 years old with active or convalescent COVID-19. Each CDR3 is given with its conserved first and last residue. D genes are given only for firm matches. Clone sizes are given selectively: once, few, many, or a class where the clone is expanded.

V	size	D	J	CDR3	DNA
TRBV4-2	once	NA	TRBJ1-2	CASSQDSTRQDGYTF	TGTGCCAGCAGCCAAGACTCGACAAGACAAGATGGCTACACCTTC
TRBV6-1	NA	TRBD1	TRBJ1-2	CASSEGQGWYGYTF	TGTGCCAGCAGTGAGGGACAGGGGTGGTACGGCTACACCTTC
TRBV5-1	NA	NA	TRBJ1-2	CASSPQGSSGSGGYTF	TGCGCCAGCAGCCCACAGGGTTCCTCGGGGTCGGGCGGCTACACCTTC
TRBV7-6	NA	TRBD1	TRBJ2-2	CASSLVRGTGGTGELFF	TGTGCCAGCAGCTTAGTTCGTGGGACAGGGGGTACCGGGGAGCTGTTTTTT
TRBV5-4	few	TRBD2	TRBJ2-6	CASSILAGGVSGANVLTF	TGTGCCAGCAGTATCCTAGCGGGAGGGGTCTCTGGGGCCAACGTCCTGACTTTC
TRBV18	NA	TRBD1	TRBJ1-5	CASSPSRQGKISNQPQHF	TGTGCCAGCTCACCGTCCCGACAGGGCAAAATTAGCAATCAGCCCCAGCATTTT
TRBV7-2	NA	TRBD1	TRBJ1-2	CASSPYQGVSYGYTF	TGTGCCAGCAGCCCCTACCAGGGGGTAAGCTATGGCTACACCTTC
TRBV27	NA	NA	TRBJ1-5	CAPIGVIGNQPQHF	TGTGCCCCCATAGGGGTGATAGGGAATCAGCCCCAGCATTTT
TRBV10-3	NA	TRBD1	TRBJ1-5	CAITPDRDQPQHF	TGTGCCATCACCCCAGACAGGGATCAGCCCCAGCATTTT
TRBV14	few	NA	TRBJ1-1	CASSHIQGANTEAFF	TGTGCCAGCAGCCACATACAGGGCGCGAACACTGAAGCTTTCTTT
TRBV5-8	NA	NA	TRBJ2-7	CASSFFAVRDFYEQYF	TGTGCCAGCAGCTTTTTCGCGGTCCGGGATTTCTACGAGCAGTACTTC
TRBV19	NA	TRBD1	TRBJ2-7	CASSILDRGYYEQYF	TGTGCCAGTAGTATCCTGGACAGGGGTTACTACGAGCAGTACTTC
TRBV5-1	NA	NA	TRBJ1-3	CASSLGSGASGNTIYF	TGCGCCAGCAGCTTGGGTAGCGGTGCCTCTGGAAACACCATATATTTT
TRBV23-1	NA	NA	TRBJ2-1	CASGLYEQFF	TGCGCCAGCGGCCTCTATGAGCAGTTCTTC
TRBV6-5	NA	TRBD2	TRBJ2-7	CASSAGTRGEQYF	TGTGCCAGCAGCGCCGGGACTAGGGGCGAGCAGTACTTC
TRBV7-9	NA	TRBD2	TRBJ2-1	CASSPGGLHYNEQFF	TGTGCCAGCAGCCCGGGGGGACTACACTACAATGAGCAGTTCTTC
TRBV5-4	NA	TRBD1	TRBJ2-3	CASRLDRVGVSDTQYF	TGTGCCAGCAGACTTGACAGGGTCGGAGTTTCGGATACGCAGTATTTT
TRBV3-1/TRBV3-2	NA	NA	TRBJ2-7	CASSQSWTAYEQYF	TGTGCCAGCAGCCAATCTTGGACTGCCTACGAGCAGTACTTC
TRBV2	NA	NA	TRBJ1-1	CASSEIIRGTEAFF	TGTGCCAGCAGTGAAATTATTCGAGGCACTGAAGCTTTCTTT
TRBV19	NA	TRBD1	TRBJ1-5	CASSPAQGAEYQPQHF	TGTGCCAGTAGTCCCGCACAGGGGGCTGAGTATCAGCCCCAGCATTTT
TRBV6-6	NA	TRBD1	TRBJ1-1	CASMGQQNTEAFF	TGTGCCAGCATGGGACAGCAGAACACTGAAGCTTTCTTT
TRBV12-3/TRBV12-4	NA	NA	TRBJ2-1	CASSIQGYEQFF	TGTGCCAGCAGCATACAGGGCTATGAGCAGTTCTTC
TRBV5-4	NA	TRBD2	TRBJ2-1	CASSLAIPSGGSYEQFF	TGTGCCAGCAGCTTGGCCATCCCAAGCGGGGGGAGTTATGAGCAGTTCTTC
TRBV28	NA	NA	TRBJ1-4	CASSLGARAEKLFF	TGTGCCAGCAGTTTAGGGGCTAGGGCTGAAAAACTGTTTTTT
TRBV19	NA	TRBD2	TRBJ2-1	CASSPMGGRIYNEQFF	TGTGCCAGTAGTCCCATGGGCGGGAGGATTTACAATGAGCAGTTCTTC
TRBV6-2/TRBV6-3	NA	TRBD1	TRBJ2-7	CASSYEQGPTYEQYF	TGTGCCAGCAGTTATGAACAGGGGCCGACCTACGAGCAGTACTTC
TRBV19	NA	TRBD2	TRBJ2-5	CASSISVTGGGGETQYF	TGTGCCAGTAGTATAAGTGTGACGGGAGGAGGAGGGGAGACCCAGTACTTC
TRBV7-2	NA	TRBD2	TRBJ2-1	CASSSGRAVEQFF	TGTGCCAGCTCAAGCGGGAGGGCGGTGGAGCAGTTCTTC
TRBV19	NA	TRBD1	TRBJ1-2	CASRQTGGTYGYTF	TGTGCCAGTCGGCAAACAGGGGGGACTTATGGCTACACCTTC
TRBV5-1	NA	NA	TRBJ1-5	CASSLAGSNQPQHF	TGCGCCAGCAGCTTGGCGGGGAGCAATCAGCCCCAGCATTTT
TRBV27	once	NA	TRBJ2-7	CASSGPGLGFYEQYF	TGTGCCAGCAGTGGGCCGGGACTGGGTTTCTACGAGCAGTACTTC
TRBV19	NA	NA	TRBJ1-1	CASNPFGSHTEAFF	TGTGCCAGTAATCCCTTCGGGTCGCACACTGAAGCTTTCTTT
TRBV24-1	NA	TRBD1	TRBJ1-2	CATSDPGQGDYGYTF	TGTGCCACCAGTGACCCGGGACAGGGGGACTATGGCTACACCTTC
TRBV3-1/TRBV3-2	NA	TRBD2	TRBJ2-3	CASSQGGGEMDTQYF	TGTGCCAGCAGCCAAGGCGGGGGAGAGATGGATACGCAGTATTTT
TRBV19	NA	TRBD1	TRBJ1-5	CASSTDRGGGNQPQHF	TGTGCCAGTAGTACAGACAGGGGCGGAGGAAATCAGCCCCAGCATTTT
TRBV2	NA	TRBD2	TRBJ2-7	CASSTSGRVMYF	TGTGCCAGCAGTACTAGCGGGAGGGTCATGTACTTC
TRBV14	few	NA	TRBJ1-1	CASSHKILPRGKDTEAFF	TGTGCCAGCAGCCACAAGATACTACCCAGGGGTAAGGACACTGAAGCTTTCTTT